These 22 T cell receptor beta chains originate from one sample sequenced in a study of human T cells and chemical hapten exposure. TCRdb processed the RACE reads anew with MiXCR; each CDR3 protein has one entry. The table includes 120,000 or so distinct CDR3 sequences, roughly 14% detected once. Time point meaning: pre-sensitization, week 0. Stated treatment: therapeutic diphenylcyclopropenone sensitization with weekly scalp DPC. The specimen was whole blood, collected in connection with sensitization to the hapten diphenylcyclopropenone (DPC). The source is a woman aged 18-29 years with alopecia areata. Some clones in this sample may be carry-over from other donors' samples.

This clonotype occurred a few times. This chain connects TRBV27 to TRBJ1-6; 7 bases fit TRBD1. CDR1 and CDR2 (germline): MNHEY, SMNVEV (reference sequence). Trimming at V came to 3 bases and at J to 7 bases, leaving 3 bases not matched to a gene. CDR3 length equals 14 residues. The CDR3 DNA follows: TGTGCCAGCAGTTTGGACAGGCTGAATTCACCCCTCCACTTT. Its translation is CASSLDRLNSPLHF.

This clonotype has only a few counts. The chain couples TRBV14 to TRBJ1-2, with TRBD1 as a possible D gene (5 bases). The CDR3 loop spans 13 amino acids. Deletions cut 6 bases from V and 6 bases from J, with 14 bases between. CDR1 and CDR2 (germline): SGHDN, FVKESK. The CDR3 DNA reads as TGTGCCAGCAGTCCGGGACCCTTGGATGGCTACACCTTC. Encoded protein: CASSPGPLDGYTF.

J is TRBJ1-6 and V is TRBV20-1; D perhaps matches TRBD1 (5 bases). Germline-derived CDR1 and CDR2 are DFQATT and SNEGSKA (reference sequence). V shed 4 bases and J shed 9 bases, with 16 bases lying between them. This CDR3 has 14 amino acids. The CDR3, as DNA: TGCAGTGCTAAAAGTGGGGGAGGAACTTCACCCCTCCACTTT. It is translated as CSAKSGGGTSPLHF.

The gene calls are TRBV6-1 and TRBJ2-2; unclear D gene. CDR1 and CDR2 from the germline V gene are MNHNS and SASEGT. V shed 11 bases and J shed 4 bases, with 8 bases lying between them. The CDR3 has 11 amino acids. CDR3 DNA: TGTGCCTCCTGGATCACCGGGGAGCTGTTTTTT. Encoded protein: CASWITGELFF.

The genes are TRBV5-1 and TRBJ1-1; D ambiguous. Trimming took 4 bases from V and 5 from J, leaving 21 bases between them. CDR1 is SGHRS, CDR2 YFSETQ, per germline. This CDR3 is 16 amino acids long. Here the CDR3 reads CASSLLPQRAKTEAFF. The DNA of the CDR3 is TGCGCCAGCAGCCTACTGCCACAGAGGGCGAAGACTGAAGCTTTCTTT. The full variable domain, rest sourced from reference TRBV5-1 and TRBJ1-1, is KAGVTQTPRYLIKTRGQQVTLSCSPISGHRSVSWYQQTPGQGLQFLFEYFSETQRNKGNFPGRFSGRQFSNSRSEMNVSTLELGDSALYLCASSLLPQRAKTEAFFGQGTRLTVV.

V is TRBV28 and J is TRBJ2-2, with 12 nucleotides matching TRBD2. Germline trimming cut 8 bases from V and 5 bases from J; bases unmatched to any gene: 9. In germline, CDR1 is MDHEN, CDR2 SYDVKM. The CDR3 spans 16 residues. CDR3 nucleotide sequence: TGTGCCAGCTACCCTAGCGGGGGGGCCCTGACCGGGGAGCTGTTTTTT. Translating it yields CASYPSGGALTGELFF.

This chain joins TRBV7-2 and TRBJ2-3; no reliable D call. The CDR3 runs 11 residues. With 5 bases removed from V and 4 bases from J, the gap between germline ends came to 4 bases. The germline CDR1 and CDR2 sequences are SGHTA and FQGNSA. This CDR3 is CASSRADTQYF. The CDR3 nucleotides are TGTGCCAGCAGCCGGGCAGATACGCAGTATTTT.

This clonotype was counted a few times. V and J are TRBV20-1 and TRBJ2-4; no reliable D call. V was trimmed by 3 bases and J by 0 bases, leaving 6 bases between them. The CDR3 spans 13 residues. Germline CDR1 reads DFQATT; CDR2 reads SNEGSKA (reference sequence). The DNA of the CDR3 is TGCAGTGCTAGTGAGGTAGCCAAAAACATTCAGTACTTC. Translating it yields CSASEVAKNIQYF.

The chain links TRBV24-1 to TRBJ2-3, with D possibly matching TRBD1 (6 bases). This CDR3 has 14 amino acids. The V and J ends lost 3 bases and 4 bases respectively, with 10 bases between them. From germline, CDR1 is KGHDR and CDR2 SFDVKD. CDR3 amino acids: CATSDGHRADTQYF. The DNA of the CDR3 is TGTGCCACCAGTGATGGCCACAGGGCAGATACGCAGTATTTT.

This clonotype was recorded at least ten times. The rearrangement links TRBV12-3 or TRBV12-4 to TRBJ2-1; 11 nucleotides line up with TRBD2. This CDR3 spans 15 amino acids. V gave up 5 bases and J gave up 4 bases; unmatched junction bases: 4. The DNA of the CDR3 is TGTGCCAGCAGTAGTGGACTAGCGGGTTACAATGAGCAGTTCTTC. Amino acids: CASSSGLAGYNEQFF.

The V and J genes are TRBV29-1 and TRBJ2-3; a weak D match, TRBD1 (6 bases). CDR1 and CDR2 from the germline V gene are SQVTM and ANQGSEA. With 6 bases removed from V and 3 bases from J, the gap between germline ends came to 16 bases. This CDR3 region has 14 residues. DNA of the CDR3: TGCAGCGTCGGGATCCAGGGGCGGACAGATACGCAGTATTTT. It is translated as CSVGIQGRTDTQYF.

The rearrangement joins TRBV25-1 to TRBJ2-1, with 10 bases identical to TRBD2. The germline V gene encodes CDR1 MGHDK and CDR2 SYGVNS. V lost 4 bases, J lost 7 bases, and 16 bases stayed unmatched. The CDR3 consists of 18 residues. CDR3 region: CASSGPGRASGGGNEQFF. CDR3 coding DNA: TGTGCCAGCAGTGGGCCCGGGAGGGCTAGCGGGGGAGGGAATGAGCAGTTCTTC. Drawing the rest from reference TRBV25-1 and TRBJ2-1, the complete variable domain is EADIYQTPRYLVIGTGKKITLECSQTMGHDKMYWYQQDPGMELHLIHYSYGVNSTEKGDLSSESTVSRIRTEHFPLTLESARPSHTSQYLCASSGPGRASGGGNEQFFGPGTRLTVL.

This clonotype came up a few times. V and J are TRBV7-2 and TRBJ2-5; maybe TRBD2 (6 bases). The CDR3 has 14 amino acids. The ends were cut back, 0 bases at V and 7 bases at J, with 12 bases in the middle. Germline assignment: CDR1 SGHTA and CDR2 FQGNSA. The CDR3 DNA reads TGTGCCAGCAGCTTAGCGGGGTCCGGGAGGACCCAGTACTTC. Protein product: CASSLAGSGRTQYF. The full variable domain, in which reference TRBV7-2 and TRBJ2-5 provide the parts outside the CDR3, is GAGVSQSPSNKVTEKGKDVELRCDPISGHTALYWYRQSLGQGLEFLIYFQGNSAPDKSGLPSDRFSAERTGGSVSTLTIQRTQQEDSAVYLCASSLAGSGRTQYFGPGTRLLVL.

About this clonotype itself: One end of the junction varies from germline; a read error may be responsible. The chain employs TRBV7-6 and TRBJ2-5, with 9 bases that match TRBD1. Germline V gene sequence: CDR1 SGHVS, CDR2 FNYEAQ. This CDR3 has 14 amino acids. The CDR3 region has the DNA TGTGCCAGCAGCCGGACAGGGGATCAAGGGACCCAGTACTTC. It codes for CASSRTGDQGTQYF.

CDR3 nucleotides: TGCAGTGCTAGACACCGGGGCCTGAACACTGAAGCTTTCTTT. The encoded protein is CSARHRGLNTEAFF. The chain employs TRBV20-1 and TRBJ1-1, with D maybe TRBD1 (5 bases). CDR1 is DFQATT and CDR2 is SNEGSKA in the germline V gene (reference sequence). The CDR3 is made up of 14 amino acids. The V and J ends lost 2 bases and 0 bases respectively, with 10 bases between them.

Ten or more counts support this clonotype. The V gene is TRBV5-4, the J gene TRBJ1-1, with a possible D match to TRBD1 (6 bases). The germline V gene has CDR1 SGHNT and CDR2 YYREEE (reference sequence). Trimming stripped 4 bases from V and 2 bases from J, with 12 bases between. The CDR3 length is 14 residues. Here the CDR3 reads CASSSGGANTEAFF. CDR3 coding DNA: TGTGCCAGCAGCAGCGGGGGGGCAAACACTGAAGCTTTCTTT.

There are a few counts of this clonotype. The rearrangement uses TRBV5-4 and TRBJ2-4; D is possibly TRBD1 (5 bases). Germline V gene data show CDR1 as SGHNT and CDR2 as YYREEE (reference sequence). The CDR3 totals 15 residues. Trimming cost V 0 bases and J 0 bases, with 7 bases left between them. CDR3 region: CASSLGQLAKNIQYF. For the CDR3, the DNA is TGTGCCAGCAGCTTGGGACAGCTAGCCAAAAACATTCAGTACTTC.

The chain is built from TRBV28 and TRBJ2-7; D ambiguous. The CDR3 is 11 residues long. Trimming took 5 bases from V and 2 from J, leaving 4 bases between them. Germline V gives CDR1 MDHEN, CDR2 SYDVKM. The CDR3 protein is CASSAPYEQYF. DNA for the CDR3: TGTGCCAGCAGTGCGCCCTACGAGCAGTACTTC.

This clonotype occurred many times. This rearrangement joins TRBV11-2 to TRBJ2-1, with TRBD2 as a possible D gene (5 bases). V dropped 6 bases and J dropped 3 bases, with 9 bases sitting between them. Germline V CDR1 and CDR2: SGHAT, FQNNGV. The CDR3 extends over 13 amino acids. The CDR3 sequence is CASRPEDYNEQFF. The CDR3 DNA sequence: TGTGCCAGCAGACCGGAGGACTACAATGAGCAGTTCTTC.

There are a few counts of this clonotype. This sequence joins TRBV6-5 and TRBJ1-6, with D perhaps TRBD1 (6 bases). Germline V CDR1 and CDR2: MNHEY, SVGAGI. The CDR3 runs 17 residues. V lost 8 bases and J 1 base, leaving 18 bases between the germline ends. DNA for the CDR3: TGTGCCAGCTCGTATCAGGGGCGGTCTTCCTATAATTCACCCCTCCACTTT. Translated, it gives CASSYQGRSSYNSPLHF.

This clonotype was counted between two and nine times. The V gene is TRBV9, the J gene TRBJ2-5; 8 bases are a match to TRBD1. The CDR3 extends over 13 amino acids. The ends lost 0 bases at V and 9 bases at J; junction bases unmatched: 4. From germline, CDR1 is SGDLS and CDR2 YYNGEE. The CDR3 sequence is CASSVGTGKAQYF. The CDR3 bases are TGTGCCAGCAGCGTAGGGACAGGGAAGGCCCAGTACTTC.

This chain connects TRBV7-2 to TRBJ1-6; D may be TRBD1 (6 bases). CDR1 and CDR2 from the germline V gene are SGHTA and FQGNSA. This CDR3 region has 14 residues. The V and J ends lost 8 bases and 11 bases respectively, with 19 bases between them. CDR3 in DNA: TGTGCCAGCCGAGAGGGGGGGGCCAAAACACCCCTCCACTTT. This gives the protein CASREGGAKTPLHF.